What follows are 30 T cell receptor beta chains derived from one specimen sequenced in a study of blood T cell repertoires in COVID-19. TCRdb's table, derived via immunoSEQ multiplex PCR, lists solely in-frame clones and lacks some. This sample has some 160,000 clones, with approximately 80% found just once. The specimen sequenced was PBMCs or T cells enriched from blood (not recorded which). These receptors all come from a woman in her fifties or sixties who had recovered from COVID-19.

This clone was seen a handful of times. The rearrangement uses TRBV5-1 and TRBJ2-1, with unresolved D. The ends were cut back, 0 bases at V and 8 bases at J, with 15 bases in the middle. CDR1 is SGHRS, CDR2 YFSETQ, per germline. This CDR3 contains 15 residues. The CDR3 spells CASSLAAGLGHEQFF. CDR3 nucleotide sequence: TGCGCCAGCAGCTTGGCTGCCGGGTTAGGTCATGAGCAGTTCTTC.

This chain links TRBV24-1 with TRBJ2-5; D is unresolved. Germline CDR1 reads KGHDR; CDR2 reads SFDVKD. V was pared by 1 base and J by 7 bases, with 3 bases between. CDR3 length equals 11 residues. The CDR3 nucleotides are TGTGCCACCAGTGATTTTCGGACCCAGTACTTC. This codes for CATSDFRTQYF.

J is TRBJ2-3 and V is TRBV18, with 10 bases fitting TRBD1. In germline, CDR1 is KGHSH, CDR2 LQKENI. This CDR3 has 15 amino acids. After removal of 3 bases from V and 9 bases from J, the junction contained 9 bases not matched to a gene. CDR3 protein: CASSPLGTGDTTQYF. In nucleotides, the CDR3 is TGTGCCAGCTCACCTCTCGGGACAGGGGACACAACGCAGTATTTT.

This chain links TRBV7-2 with TRBJ2-4; possibly TRBD1 for D (6 bases). CDR3 length: 16 residues. V dropped 5 bases and J dropped 0 bases, with 14 bases sitting between them. The V gene's germline CDR1 is SGHTA and CDR2 FQGNSA. The CDR3 bases are TGTGCCAGCAGCGTCCAGGGGACACTAGCCAAAAACATTCAGTACTTC. This encodes CASSVQGTLAKNIQYF.

This chain joins TRBV5-4 and TRBJ1-4, with D perhaps matching TRBD1 (5 bases). Germline CDR1 is SGHNT and CDR2 is YYREEE (reference sequence). Trimming stripped 4 bases from V and 8 bases from J, with 12 bases between. The CDR3 is made up of 13 amino acids. CDR3 loop: CASSGPGKEKLFF. CDR3 nucleotide sequence: TGTGCCAGCAGCGGACCAGGGAAGGAAAAACTGTTTTTT.

For this clone: Other nucleotide sequences in the sample specify the same CDR3. The chain joins TRBV5-1 to TRBJ2-1, with D perhaps matching TRBD2 (6 bases). Trimming pared 0 bases from V and 0 bases from J, leaving 7 bases between. Germline assignment: CDR1 SGHRS and CDR2 YFSETQ. The CDR3 loop spans 15 amino acids. The CDR3 here is CASSLAGSSYNEQFF. CDR3 nucleotides: TGCGCCAGCAGCTTGGCCGGGAGCTCCTACAATGAGCAGTTCTTC.

This chain joins TRBV4-3 and TRBJ2-2; no reliable D call. Germline V gene lookup returns CDR1 LGHNA and CDR2 YSLEER. The CDR3 spans 13 residues. Deletions cut 2 bases from V and 8 bases from J, with 9 bases between. This CDR3 reads CASSQTERGELFF. Written as DNA, the CDR3 is TGCGCCAGCAGCCAAACTGAGCGAGGGGAGCTGTTTTTT.

In its sample, this clone was seen a few times. The chain recombines TRBV15 with TRBJ1-6, with D unclear. The germline CDR1 and CDR2 sequences are LNHNV and YYDKDF (reference sequence). Trimming cost V 3 bases and J 9 bases, with 6 bases left between them. This CDR3 contains 12 residues. CDR3 in amino acids: CATSSGVSPLHF. CDR3 nucleotide sequence: TGTGCCACCAGCAGCGGAGTTTCACCCCTCCACTTT.

The chain is built from TRBV29-1 and TRBJ2-7; 9 nucleotides match TRBD1. V gave up 4 bases and J gave up 7 bases; unmatched junction bases: 11. Germline-derived CDR1 and CDR2 are SQVTM and ANQGSEA. This CDR3 has 14 residues. This CDR3 is CSVAWGTGHEEQYF. CDR3 nucleotide sequence: TGCAGCGTTGCGTGGGGGACAGGGCACGAAGAGCAGTACTTC.

The chain uses TRBV9 and TRBJ2-3, with D unresolved. Germline assignment: CDR1 SGDLS and CDR2 YYNGEE. V was cut by 0 bases and J by 3 bases, with 8 bases left in between. This CDR3 comprises 14 residues. The CDR3 here is CASSVGAGTDTQYF. CDR3 DNA sequence: TGTGCCAGCAGCGTAGGGGCCGGAACAGATACGCAGTATTTT.

The chain joins TRBV5-1 to TRBJ1-2; TRBD1 matches 7 bases. Germline V lookup: CDR1 SGHRS, CDR2 YFSETQ. With 0 bases clipped from V and 5 bases from J, the junction kept 4 bases outside the gene matches. There are 14 residues in the CDR3. The DNA for the CDR3 is TGCGCCAGCAGCTTGGGGGACAGAGTTTATGGCTACACCTTC. Its protein product is CASSLGDRVYGYTF. Combining the CDR3 with reference TRBV5-1 and TRBJ1-2 gives the whole variable domain KAGVTQTPRYLIKTRGQQVTLSCSPISGHRSVSWYQQTPGQGLQFLFEYFSETQRNKGNFPGRFSGRQFSNSRSEMNVSTLELGDSALYLCASSLGDRVYGYTFGSGTRLTVV.

This chain links TRBV27 with TRBJ1-4; possibly TRBD1 for D (5 bases). This CDR3 is built from 14 residues. The germline CDR1 and CDR2 sequences are MNHEY and SMNVEV (reference sequence). V dropped 2 bases and J dropped 7 bases, with 11 bases sitting between them. CDR3 DNA: TGTGCCAGCAGTTTAGGGGGGAGTGGTGAAAAACTGTTTTTT. Amino acids: CASSLGGSGEKLFF.

The chain uses TRBV7-2 and TRBJ2-2; 7 bases are a match to TRBD1. V lost 5 bases to trimming and J lost 3 bases; unmatched junction nucleotides: 6. Germline-derived CDR1 and CDR2 are SGHTA and FQGNSA. The CDR3 runs to 15 residues. This CDR3 reads CASSPRGLDTGELFF. As DNA, the CDR3 is TGTGCCAGCAGCCCAAGGGGGCTCGACACCGGGGAGCTGTTTTTT. The whole variable domain, remainder taken from reference TRBV7-2 and TRBJ2-2, is GAGVSQSPSNKVTEKGKDVELRCDPISGHTALYWYRQSLGQGLEFLIYFQGNSAPDKSGLPSDRFSAERTGGSVSTLTIQRTQQEDSAVYLCASSPRGLDTGELFFGEGSRLTVL.

J is TRBJ1-2 and V is TRBV20-1, with TRBD1 matching 7 bases. V was pared by 3 bases and J by 7 bases, with 17 bases of the junction left unmatched. This CDR3 is built from 16 residues. Germline V gives CDR1 DFQATT, CDR2 SNEGSKA (reference sequence). CDR3 DNA: TGCAGTGCTAGTCCCCTCCTGACAGGGAGAAGCTCTGGCTACACCTTC. Its translation is CSASPLLTGRSSGYTF.

V gene TRBV6-1 combines with J gene TRBJ1-1, with a weak D call TRBD1 (6 bases). The CDR3 runs 14 residues. Germline V gene sequence: CDR1 MNHNS, CDR2 SASEGT. The V end lost 2 bases, the J end lost 12 bases, and 19 bases lay between the germline ends. The CDR3 here is CASSERPDRSSTFF. The CDR3, as DNA: TGTGCCAGCAGTGAACGGCCTGACAGGTCTTCAACTTTCTTT.

This clone was seen once. This chain connects TRBV28 to TRBJ2-5; 10 bases agree with TRBD2. CDR1 and CDR2 from the germline V gene are MDHEN and SYDVKM. J gave up 0 bases and V 7 bases, and 5 bases lay outside the gene matches. The CDR3 contains 15 residues. This CDR3 is CASIPGLAHQETQYF. CDR3 nucleotides: TGTGCCAGCATCCCGGGACTAGCGCACCAAGAGACCCAGTACTTC. The full variable domain, with the rest looked up from reference TRBV28 and TRBJ2-5, is DVKVTQSSRYLVKRTGEKVFLECVQDMDHENMFWYRQDPGLGLRLIYFSYDVKMKEKGDIPEGYSVSREKKERFSLILESASTNQTSMYLCASIPGLAHQETQYFGPGTRLLVL.

To note about this clone: Other DNA sequences in the sample encode the same CDR3. Here the CDR3 DNA reads TGTGCCAGCTCGCGGGAGTTCTACGAGCAGTACTTC. Encoded protein: CASSREFYEQYF. This sequence joins TRBV18 and TRBJ2-7; 7 bases line up with TRBD2. The V gene end was trimmed by 6 bases and the J gene end by 3 bases; junction bases not matched to a gene: 2. CDR3 size: 12 residues. Per germline, CDR1 KGHSH and CDR2 LQKENI. The variable domain in full, with the rest retrieved from reference TRBV18 and TRBJ2-7, is NAGVMQNPRHLVRRRGQEARLRCSPMKGHSHVYWYRQLPEEGLKFMVYLQKENIIDESGMPKERFSAEFPKEGPSILRIQQVVRGDSAAYFCASSREFYEQYFGPGTRLTVT.

The chain employs TRBV11-2 and TRBJ2-7, with 9 positions matching TRBD1. This CDR3 contains 12 residues. Per germline, CDR1 SGHAT and CDR2 FQNNGV. Unmatched junction bases numbered 2, after V lost 3 bases and J lost 8 bases. The CDR3 spells CASSLGQGKQYF. DNA for the CDR3: TGTGCCAGCAGCTTGGGACAGGGTAAGCAGTACTTC.

This sequence joins TRBV19 and TRBJ2-1, with 12 bases that match TRBD2. This CDR3 contains 16 residues. The V gene's germline CDR1 is LNHDA and CDR2 SQIVND (reference sequence). The V segment lost 7 bases and the J segment 3 bases; nucleotides outside the gene matches: 7. The CDR3: CASKNLAGGFYNEQFF. The DNA for the CDR3 is TGTGCCAGTAAAAACCTAGCGGGAGGGTTCTACAATGAGCAGTTCTTC.

J is TRBJ1-1 and V is TRBV27; 8 bases fit TRBD1. The V and J ends lost 0 bases and 7 bases, in that order; junction bases with no gene match: 16. The CDR3 runs to 18 residues. Germline CDR1 MNHEY, CDR2 SMNVEV (reference sequence). The CDR3 region is CASSLSGGFRGRPDEAFF. CDR3 DNA: TGTGCCAGCAGTTTATCCGGTGGGTTCAGGGGGCGACCAGATGAAGCTTTCTTT.

The V gene is TRBV6-5, the J gene TRBJ2-3; TRBD2 matches 12 bases. The CDR3 runs to 14 residues. Trimming at V came to 8 bases and at J to 6 bases, leaving 6 bases not matched to a gene. CDR1 and CDR2 from the germline V gene are MNHEY and SVGAGI. The CDR3 loop reads CASGLAGGSDTQYF. The CDR3 coding sequence is TGTGCCAGCGGCCTAGCGGGGGGGTCGGATACGCAGTATTTT.

This chain joins TRBV6-2 or TRBV6-3 and TRBJ2-3; perhaps TRBD2 as D (6 bases). CDR1 and CDR2 from the germline V gene are MNHEY and SVGEGT. The CDR3 runs 16 residues. Trimming pared 4 bases from V and 2 bases from J, leaving 16 bases between. In nucleotides, the CDR3 is TGTGCCAGCAGTTTGGACTACCGAACCTCCACAGATACGCAGTATTTT. Amino acids: CASSLDYRTSTDTQYF.

The J gene is TRBJ2-4, the V gene TRBV7-2; 8 nucleotides agree with TRBD2. Trimming took 2 bases from V and 3 from J; bases not matched to a gene: 0. This CDR3 has 14 amino acids. Germline V gene sequence: CDR1 SGHTA, CDR2 FQGNSA. The CDR3 spells CASSLRGGKNIQYF. CDR3 DNA: TGTGCCAGCAGCTTACGGGGGGGCAAAAACATTCAGTACTTC. Full variable domain (outside the CDR3, taken from reference TRBV7-2 and TRBJ2-4): GAGVSQSPSNKVTEKGKDVELRCDPISGHTALYWYRQSLGQGLEFLIYFQGNSAPDKSGLPSDRFSAERTGGSVSTLTIQRTQQEDSAVYLCASSLRGGKNIQYFGAGTRLSVL.

The chain couples TRBV5-4 to TRBJ1-6; tentatively, D is TRBD1 (6 bases). Trimming left V 0 bases short and J 9 bases short, with 19 bases between. Looked up from germline, CDR1 is SGHNT and CDR2 is YYREEE (reference sequence). The CDR3 consists of 17 residues. CDR3 amino acids: CASSLDLSDRKFSPLHF. CDR3 sequence (DNA): TGTGCCAGCAGCTTGGATCTTTCGGACAGAAAATTTTCACCCCTCCACTTT.

V gene TRBV4-3 combines with J gene TRBJ1-1; possibly TRBD1 for D (6 bases). The CDR3 is made up of 15 amino acids. The V gene lost 3 bases and the J gene lost 6 bases, with 17 bases spanning the gap. Looked up from germline, CDR1 is LGHNA and CDR2 is YSLEER. The CDR3 bases are TGCGCCAGCAGCCAGGTGCGTTCAGGGGTGGCTGAAGCTTTCTTT. Amino acid sequence: CASSQVRSGVAEAFF.

The chain joins TRBV29-1 to TRBJ2-3, with 7 bases lining up with TRBD1. The CDR3 is 13 residues long. Germline-derived CDR1 and CDR2 are SQVTM and ANQGSEA. Trimming cost V 5 bases and J 0 bases; bases outside gene matches: 2. The chain's CDR3 is CSVWDSSTDTQYF. The CDR3, as DNA: TGCAGCGTTTGGGACAGTAGCACAGATACGCAGTATTTT.

This clone showed up just once. The V and J genes are TRBV3-1 (or the pseudogene TRBV3-2) and TRBJ2-2; 7 bases agree with TRBD2. This CDR3 contains 15 residues. Germline values: CDR1 LGHDT, CDR2 YNNKEL (reference sequence). After removal of 4 bases from V and 8 bases from J, the junction contained 10 bases not matched to a gene. CDR3 protein: CASSPFTSVGGELFF. The CDR3, as DNA: TGTGCCAGCAGCCCTTTCACTAGCGTTGGGGGGGAGCTGTTTTTT.

The chain employs TRBV7-9 and TRBJ1-1, with D possibly TRBD1 on 5 matching bases. CDR1 and CDR2 from the germline V gene are SEHNR and FQNEAQ (reference sequence). V was pared by 5 bases and J by 5 bases, with 24 bases between. The CDR3 is 17 amino acids. CDR3 residues: CASSPTNDGTLRTEAFF. The CDR3 coding sequence is TGTGCCAGCAGCCCAACAAACGACGGGACTCTAAGAACTGAAGCTTTCTTT.

The chain is built from TRBV5-4 and TRBJ2-4, with 13 positions matching TRBD2. Germline V gene data show CDR1 as SGHNT and CDR2 as YYREEE (reference sequence). This CDR3 is 17 amino acids long. V shed 0 bases and J 6 bases; nucleotides not matched to a gene: 6. The CDR3 is CASSLGTSGRVANIQYF. The CDR3 DNA is TGTGCCAGCAGCTTGGGAACTAGCGGGAGGGTCGCAAACATTCAGTACTTC.

This clone appeared once. The rearrangement joins TRBV7-2 to TRBJ2-7; TRBD2 might be the D (5 bases). The V end was cut by 5 bases, the J end by 0 bases, with 11 bases between. CDR1 and CDR2 (germline): SGHTA, FQGNSA. This CDR3 spans 14 amino acids. The CDR3 spells CASSPDWSSYEQYF. The DNA of the CDR3 is TGTGCCAGCAGCCCGGACTGGAGCTCCTACGAGCAGTACTTC.